This T cell receptor beta chain was sequenced for a study of T-cell memory formation after mild COVID-19. For the study at large: Clusters were largely donor specific. Study observations and caveats: Researchers report contracting CD4+ clones mostly in CM and EM, with CD8+ clones in EMRA. From day 15 to 85, contracting clones were balanced between CD4 and CD8, whereas later expanders leaned toward CD4+. Cross-reactive memory seemingly joined, as some responding clones were found in pre-infection memory.

TCRdb recomputed calls from the 5' RACE reads with MiXCR, one row per CDR3 protein. The table includes 270,000 or so distinct CDR3 sequences, about a sixth detected once. Turning to this clonotype: Antigen specificity is unknown.

The sequence derives from a man aged 18 to 30 who had mild COVID-19 (a few samples of this study predate the infection). Cell type and time point are not known. The material sequenced was PBMCs or a T cell subset sorted from them (not recorded which).

The CDR3 bases are TGTGCCAGCAGCCACCGGGCCCGGGACACTGAAGCTTTCTTT. Protein product: CASSHRARDTEAFF. The chain employs TRBV3-1 and TRBJ1-1; unclear D gene. Germline assignment: CDR1 LGHDT and CDR2 YNNKEL (reference sequence). The length of the CDR3 is 14 residues. V gave up 3 bases and J gave up 3 bases, with 11 bases separating them.